Below are 30 T cell receptor beta chains sequenced from a single sample in a study of shared T cell receptors in the human thymus. Here immunoSEQ multiplex PCR was the method, and the copy in TCRdb shows in-frame clones only, minus some. The sample consists of approximately 730,000 clones, around 85% of them appearing once. The data also belong to a second study, concerning human thymus T cells.

The source material was thymocytes. Receptors originate from a girl under three years old with a congenital heart defect.

The rearrangement uses TRBV6-1 and TRBJ1-6, with a weak D call TRBD1 (6 bases). V lost 1 base, J lost 9 bases, and 31 bases lay in between. Per the germline V gene, CDR1 is MNHNS and CDR2 is SASEGT. The CDR3 has 21 residues. CDR3 sequence (DNA): TGTGCCAGCAGTGAAGAGGGCCTGCACATCTTGGGGGGGCAAAGCGGTTCACCCCTCCACTTT. Its protein is CASSEEGLHILGGQSGSPLHF.

Only one count was recorded for this clone. The chain couples TRBV10-3 to TRBJ2-2, with D perhaps matching TRBD2 (6 bases). Trimming cost V 0 bases and J 7 bases, with 12 bases left between them. The CDR3 spans 15 residues. The germline V gene encodes CDR1 ENHRY and CDR2 SYGVKD. DNA of the CDR3: TGTGCCATCAGTGAGTCGTCCCCGGGAGTCGGGGAGCTGTTTTTT. This translates into CAISESSPGVGELFF.

The genes are TRBV5-1 and TRBJ1-1, with 7 bases that match TRBD1. The ends lost 1 base at V and 3 bases at J; junction bases unmatched: 6. The CDR3 has 15 amino acids. The V gene's germline CDR1 is SGHRS and CDR2 YFSETQ. The CDR3 protein is CASSLSPGTDTEAFF. The CDR3 nucleotides read TGCGCCAGCAGCTTGTCTCCCGGGACAGACACTGAAGCTTTCTTT.

The chain combines TRBV29-1 with TRBJ1-4; 7 bases are shared with TRBD1. CDR3 size: 12 residues. Germline loops: CDR1 SQVTM, CDR2 ANQGSEA. J gave up 7 bases and V 8 bases, and 7 bases lay outside the gene matches. The DNA of the CDR3 is TGCAGCTCGATTCAGGGGGTTGAAAAACTGTTTTTT. Protein: CSSIQGVEKLFF.

The DNA for the CDR3 is TGTGCCAGCAGCTTAGGGGACATAGTAGATCAGCCCCAGCATTTT. Amino acids: CASSLGDIVDQPQHF. This sequence joins TRBV7-9 and TRBJ1-5; D is possibly TRBD1 (6 bases). Germline V lookup: CDR1 SEHNR, CDR2 FQNEAQ (reference sequence). The CDR3 length is 15 residues. V was trimmed by 1 base and J by 5 bases, leaving 12 bases between them.

The V call is TRBV2, the J call TRBJ1-1; the D gene is possibly TRBD1 (5 bases). The CDR3 consists of 17 residues. Germline V gene lookup returns CDR1 SNHLY and CDR2 FYNNEI. Trimming pared 2 bases from V and 0 bases from J, leaving 16 bases between. This CDR3 is CASSETQPTGLNTEAFF. CDR3 sequence (DNA): TGTGCCAGCAGTGAAACCCAACCCACAGGATTGAACACTGAAGCTTTCTTT.

This chain connects TRBV14 to TRBJ2-1; 9 nucleotides agree with TRBD2. V gave up 1 base and J gave up 4 bases; unmatched junction bases: 8. The CDR3 has 17 amino acids. CDR1 and CDR2 (germline): SGHDN, FVKESK. The DNA for the CDR3 is TGTGCCAGCAGCCAAGGGGGGAGCGGGGGGAAATACAATGAGCAGTTCTTC. Residues: CASSQGGSGGKYNEQFF.

This chain joins TRBV4-2 and TRBJ2-7; 10 bases map to TRBD2. This CDR3 has 15 residues. Trimming removed 4 bases from V and 7 bases from J; junction bases left unmatched: 10. Germline loops: CDR1 LGHNA, CDR2 YNFKEQ. CDR3 DNA: TGTGCCAGCAGCCGTGATTCGGGACTAGCGTTGGAGCAGTACTTC. This gives the protein CASSRDSGLALEQYF.

The rearrangement joins TRBV9 to TRBJ1-3; 9 bases match TRBD1. Germline V gene sequence: CDR1 SGDLS, CDR2 YYNGEE. The V gene end was trimmed by 2 bases and the J gene end by 2 bases; junction bases not matched to a gene: 5. This CDR3 is built from 16 residues. In DNA, the CDR3 is TGTGCCAGCAGCGTCGAACAGGGGGCGGCTGGAAACACCATATATTTT. The encoded protein is CASSVEQGAAGNTIYF.

The chain joins TRBV9 to TRBJ2-5, with D perhaps matching TRBD1 (5 bases). The CDR3 is 16 residues long. Germline values: CDR1 SGDLS, CDR2 YYNGEE. Deletions cut 3 bases from V and 4 bases from J, with 19 bases between. The CDR3 loop reads CASSATSLDRAETQYF. DNA for the CDR3: TGTGCCAGCAGCGCCACTTCCCTTGACAGAGCAGAGACCCAGTACTTC.

This rearrangement joins TRBV9 to TRBJ2-3, with TRBD2 identical over 10 bases. The CDR3 is 19 amino acids. Germline V CDR1 and CDR2: SGDLS, YYNGEE. The junction had 10 bases not matched to a gene; V was cut back by 0 bases and J by 0 bases. The CDR3 DNA follows: TGTGCCAGCAGCGTAGGCCCTAGCGGGGGAGCCTCTAGCACAGATACGCAGTATTTT. Translated, it gives CASSVGPSGGASSTDTQYF.

V gene TRBV7-6 combines with J gene TRBJ2-7; 8 bases fit TRBD2. The CDR3 contains 15 residues. Trimming at V came to 3 bases and at J to 5 bases, leaving 9 bases not matched to a gene. Germline assignment: CDR1 SGHVS and CDR2 FNYEAQ. The CDR3 sequence: CASSFLAGLTDEQYF. In nucleotides, the CDR3 is TGTGCCAGCAGCTTTCTAGCGGGCCTCACGGACGAGCAGTACTTC.

CDR3 loop: CASSFRGRPGMNTEAFF. CDR3 coding DNA: TGTGCCAGCAGCTTCAGGGGTCGACCAGGGATGAACACTGAAGCTTTCTTT. This sequence joins TRBV7-3 and TRBJ1-1, with D tentatively TRBD1 (6 bases). The germline V gene encodes CDR1 SGHTA and CDR2 FQGTGA. This CDR3 contains 17 residues. The germline V and J ends were trimmed by 3 bases and 0 bases, with 17 bases remaining between them. The whole variable domain, filled in from reference TRBV7-3 and TRBJ1-1, reads GAGVSQTPSNKVTEKGKYVELRCDPISGHTALYWYRQSLGQGPEFLIYFQGTGAADDSGLPNDRFFAVRPEGSVSTLKIQRTERGDSAVYLCASSFRGRPGMNTEAFFGQGTRLTVV.

This clone was seen just once. The V and J genes are TRBV19 and TRBJ2-7; tentatively, D is TRBD2 (6 bases). V lost 1 base and J 3 bases, leaving 19 bases between the germline ends. The CDR3 is made up of 17 amino acids. Germline assignment: CDR1 LNHDA and CDR2 SQIVND (reference sequence). CDR3 nucleotides: TGTGCCAGTAGTATAGTAGGAGGAGGGCCCCCGGTCTACGAGCAGTACTTC. It codes for CASSIVGGGPPVYEQYF.

The chain couples TRBV2 to TRBJ1-5; TRBD1 agrees at 8 bases. V trimming: 6 bases; J trimming: 0 bases; junction bases outside the gene matches: 1. The CDR3 totals 14 residues. CDR1 and CDR2 (germline): SNHLY, FYNNEI. CDR3: CASSQGASNQPQHF. The CDR3 DNA sequence: TGTGCCAGCAGCCAGGGGGCTAGCAATCAGCCCCAGCATTTT. The full variable domain, its missing parts supplied by reference TRBV2 and TRBJ1-5, is EPEVTQTPSHQVTQMGQEVILRCVPISNHLYFYWYRQILGQKVEFLVSFYNNEISEKSEIFDDQFSVERPDGSNFTLKIRSTKLEDSAMYFCASSQGASNQPQHFGDGTRLSIL.

The chain has TRBV5-5 and TRBJ1-5, with D unresolved. Trimming left V 3 bases short and J 1 base short, with 20 bases between. The germline CDR1 and CDR2 sequences are SGHKS and YYEKEE (reference sequence). CDR3 length equals 18 residues. In DNA, the CDR3 is TGTGCCAGCAGCTCCCCAGAGGACGTCCGCGGGAGCAATCAGCCCCAGCATTTT. Translated: CASSSPEDVRGSNQPQHF.

The rearrangement joins TRBV5-1 to TRBJ2-5; D is perhaps TRBD2 (5 bases). With 1 base removed from V and 4 bases from J, the gap between germline ends came to 14 bases. Germline V gene data show CDR1 as SGHRS and CDR2 as YFSETQ. The CDR3 covers 15 residues. CDR3 amino acids: CASSLNSGGGETQYF. The CDR3 bases are TGCGCCAGCAGCTTGAACTCCGGAGGTGGAGAGACCCAGTACTTC.

A few counts support this clone. The V and J genes are TRBV6-5 and TRBJ2-7, with D tentatively TRBD1 (6 bases). The germline V gene has CDR1 MNHEY and CDR2 SVGAGI. This CDR3 is 15 amino acids long. Trimming took off 6 bases at V and 3 bases at J, with 18 bases between the two ends. CDR3: CASRRINRENYEQYF. CDR3 bases: TGTGCCAGCAGACGGATTAACAGGGAGAACTACGAGCAGTACTTC.

This chain links TRBV4-1 with TRBJ2-3; 8 bases line up with TRBD2. The CDR3 spans 20 residues. The ends lost 2 bases at V and 0 bases at J; junction bases unmatched: 16. Germline CDR1 and CDR2: MGHRA and YSYEKL. The CDR3 region is CASSQTLTERGIPSTDTQYF. CDR3 bases: TGCGCCAGCAGCCAAACGTTAACGGAGCGGGGGATTCCGAGCACAGATACGCAGTATTTT.

The genes are TRBV2 and TRBJ1-1; the D is unclear. There are 10 residues in the CDR3. The ends were cut back, 3 bases at V and 7 bases at J, with 3 bases in the middle. CDR1 is SNHLY and CDR2 is FYNNEI in the germline V gene. The CDR3 DNA reads as TGTGCCAGCAGTGACAGTGAAGCTTTCTTT. It is translated as CASSDSEAFF. The whole variable domain, remainder taken from reference TRBV2 and TRBJ1-1, is EPEVTQTPSHQVTQMGQEVILRCVPISNHLYFYWYRQILGQKVEFLVSFYNNEISEKSEIFDDQFSVERPDGSNFTLKIRSTKLEDSAMYFCASSDSEAFFGQGTRLTVV.

The chain combines TRBV2 with TRBJ1-5, with TRBD1 identical over 7 bases. The CDR3 consists of 15 residues. Germline lookup yields CDR1 SNHLY and CDR2 FYNNEI. V was clipped by 4 bases and J by 9 bases; unmatched bases: 12. The CDR3 reads CASSGRGSGGWPQHF. Written as DNA, the CDR3 is TGTGCCAGCAGTGGAAGGGGGTCAGGGGGATGGCCCCAGCATTTT.

The chain is built from TRBV4-1 and TRBJ1-2; D uncertain. Germline values: CDR1 MGHRA, CDR2 YSYEKL. The CDR3 has 17 residues. Trimming stripped 0 bases from V and 1 base from J, with 15 bases between. This chain's CDR3 is CASSQDQRSNNNYGYTF. CDR3 bases: TGCGCCAGCAGCCAAGATCAACGGAGCAACAATAACTATGGCTACACCTTC.

The V and J genes are TRBV5-1 and TRBJ2-7, with 9 bases matching TRBD1. The CDR3 totals 12 residues. CDR1 is SGHRS and CDR2 is YFSETQ in the germline V gene. J was trimmed by 6 bases and V by 7 bases; bases with no gene match: 5. The CDR3 nucleotides are TGCGCCAGCCGGGACAGGGTCTGCGAGCAGTACTTC. Translated, it gives CASRDRVCEQYF.

V is TRBV29-1 and J is TRBJ1-4, with D hard to call. Germline V CDR1 and CDR2: SQVTM, ANQGSEA. V lost 7 bases to trimming and J lost 4 bases, with 13 bases between them. The CDR3 sequence is 13 residues long. In nucleotides, the CDR3 is TGCAGCGGTCGGCGGGGTGGTAATGAAAAACTGTTTTTT. Protein product: CSGRRGGNEKLFF.

This clone was seen only once. The rearrangement joins TRBV6-1 to TRBJ2-3; TRBD2 aligns across 8 bases. V dropped 3 bases and J dropped 2; count of bases not matched to a gene: 7. This CDR3 region has 16 residues. Germline CDR1 and CDR2: MNHNS and SASEGT. The CDR3 DNA is TGTGCCAGCAGTGAGCGAGCGGGGGAAAACACAGATACGCAGTATTTT. Its protein is CASSERAGENTDTQYF.

This chain connects TRBV2 to TRBJ1-5; D is ambiguous. Trimming took 7 bases from V and 2 from J, leaving 15 bases between them. This CDR3 has 15 amino acids. Germline V gives CDR1 SNHLY, CDR2 FYNNEI. The CDR3 loop reads CASTETRGGNQPQHF. CDR3 DNA: TGTGCCAGCACTGAGACGCGGGGTGGCAATCAGCCCCAGCATTTT.

This chain uses TRBV27 with TRBJ1-1; 7 nucleotides line up with TRBD1. The CDR3 covers 14 residues. Germline V gives CDR1 MNHEY, CDR2 SMNVEV (reference sequence). Trimming removed 5 bases from V and 4 bases from J; junction bases left unmatched: 7. DNA of the CDR3: TGTGCCAGCAGTCCATACAGGGGTTTCACTGAAGCTTTCTTT. Protein sequence: CASSPYRGFTEAFF.

The genes are TRBV14 and TRBJ1-1, with TRBD1 matching 8 bases. With V trimmed by 0 bases and J by 3 bases, 3 bases remained unmatched. CDR1 SGHDN and CDR2 FVKESK come from the germline V gene. This CDR3 is built from 15 residues. CDR3 residues: CASSQENRGDTEAFF. The CDR3 DNA reads as TGTGCCAGCAGCCAAGAGAACAGGGGGGACACTGAAGCTTTCTTT. Full variable domain (outside the CDR3, taken from reference TRBV14 and TRBJ1-1): EAGVTQFPSHSVIEKGQTVTLRCDPISGHDNLYWYRRVMGKEIKFLLHFVKESKQDESGMPNNRFLAERTGGTYSTLKVQPAELEDSGVYFCASSQENRGDTEAFFGQGTRLTVV.

This chain uses TRBV18 with TRBJ2-2; the D gene is possibly TRBD1 (6 bases). The CDR3 extends over 16 amino acids. V shed 4 bases and J shed 3 bases, with 15 bases lying between them. Germline-derived CDR1 and CDR2 are KGHSH and LQKENI. CDR3 protein: CASSHARTEDTGELFF. CDR3 nucleotides: TGTGCCAGCTCACACGCCAGGACAGAGGACACCGGGGAGCTGTTTTTT. Together with reference TRBV18 and TRBJ2-2, the CDR3 gives the full variable domain: NAGVMQNPRHLVRRRGQEARLRCSPMKGHSHVYWYRQLPEEGLKFMVYLQKENIIDESGMPKERFSAEFPKEGPSILRIQQVVRGDSAAYFCASSHARTEDTGELFFGEGSRLTVL.

This clone was seen just once. V gene TRBV28 combines with J gene TRBJ1-1, with 10 bases aligning to TRBD1. Trimming removed 6 bases from V and 4 bases from J; junction bases left unmatched: 11. The V gene's germline CDR1 is MDHEN and CDR2 SYDVKM. This CDR3 has 16 residues. For the CDR3, the DNA is TGTGCCAGCAGACCTGCCCGGACAGGGGGGTGCACTGAAGCTTTCTTT. This encodes CASRPARTGGCTEAFF. The whole variable domain, remainder taken from reference TRBV28 and TRBJ1-1, is DVKVTQSSRYLVKRTGEKVFLECVQDMDHENMFWYRQDPGLGLRLIYFSYDVKMKEKGDIPEGYSVSREKKERFSLILESASTNQTSMYLCASRPARTGGCTEAFFGQGTRLTVV.